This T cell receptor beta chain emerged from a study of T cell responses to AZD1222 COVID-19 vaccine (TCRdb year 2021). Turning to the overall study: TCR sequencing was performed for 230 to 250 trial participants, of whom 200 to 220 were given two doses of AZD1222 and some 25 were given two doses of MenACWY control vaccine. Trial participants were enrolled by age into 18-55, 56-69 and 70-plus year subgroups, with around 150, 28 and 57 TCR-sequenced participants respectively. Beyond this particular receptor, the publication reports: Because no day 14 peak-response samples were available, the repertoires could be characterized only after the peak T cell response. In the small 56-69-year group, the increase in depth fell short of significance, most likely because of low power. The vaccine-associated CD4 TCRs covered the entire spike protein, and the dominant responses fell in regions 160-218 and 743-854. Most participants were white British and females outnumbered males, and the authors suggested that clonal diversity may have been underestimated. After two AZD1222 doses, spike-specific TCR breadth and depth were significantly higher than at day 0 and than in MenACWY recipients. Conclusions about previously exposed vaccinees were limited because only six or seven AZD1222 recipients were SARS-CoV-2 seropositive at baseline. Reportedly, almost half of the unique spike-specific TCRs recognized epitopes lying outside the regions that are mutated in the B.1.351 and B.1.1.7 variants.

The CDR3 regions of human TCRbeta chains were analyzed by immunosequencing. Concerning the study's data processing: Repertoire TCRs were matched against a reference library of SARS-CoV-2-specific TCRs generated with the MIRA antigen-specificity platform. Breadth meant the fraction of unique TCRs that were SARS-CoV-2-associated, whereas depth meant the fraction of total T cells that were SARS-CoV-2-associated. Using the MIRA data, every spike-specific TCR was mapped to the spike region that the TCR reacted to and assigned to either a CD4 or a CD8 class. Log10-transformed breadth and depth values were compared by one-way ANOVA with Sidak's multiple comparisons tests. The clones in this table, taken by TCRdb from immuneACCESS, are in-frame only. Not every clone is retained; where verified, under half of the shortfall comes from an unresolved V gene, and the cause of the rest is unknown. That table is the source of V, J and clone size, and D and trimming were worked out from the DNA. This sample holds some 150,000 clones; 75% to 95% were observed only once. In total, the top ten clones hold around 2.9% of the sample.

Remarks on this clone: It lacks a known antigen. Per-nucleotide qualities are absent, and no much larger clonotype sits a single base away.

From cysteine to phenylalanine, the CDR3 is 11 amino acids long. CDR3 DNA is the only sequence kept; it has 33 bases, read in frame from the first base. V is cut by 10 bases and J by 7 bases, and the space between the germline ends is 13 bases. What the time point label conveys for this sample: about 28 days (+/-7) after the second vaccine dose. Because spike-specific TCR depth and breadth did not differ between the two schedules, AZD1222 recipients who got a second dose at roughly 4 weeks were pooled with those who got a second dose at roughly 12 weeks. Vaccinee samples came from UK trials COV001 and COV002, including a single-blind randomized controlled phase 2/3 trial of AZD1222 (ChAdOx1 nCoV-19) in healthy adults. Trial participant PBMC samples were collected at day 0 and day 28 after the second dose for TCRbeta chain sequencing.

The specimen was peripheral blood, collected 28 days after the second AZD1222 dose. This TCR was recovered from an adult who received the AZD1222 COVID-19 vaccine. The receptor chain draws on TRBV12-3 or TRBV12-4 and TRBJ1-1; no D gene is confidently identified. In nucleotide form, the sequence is TGTGCCACCATTTACCGGGGTGAAGCTTTCTTT. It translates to CATIYRGEAFF.